The next 24 T cell receptor beta chains were all read from a single sample in a study of shared clonotypes between healthy human individuals. Measured with immunoSEQ multiplex PCR; TCRdb has only the in-frame clones, and not every one. Of 400,000 to 550,000 clones in the sample, around three quarters were seen once. The specimen sequenced was PBMCs. The receptors were gathered from a woman in her forties in good health. Some clones in this sample may be carry-over from other donors' samples.

The chain joins TRBV27 to TRBJ2-7; 11 bases are a match to TRBD2. The CDR3 loop spans 17 amino acids. The ends lost 1 base at V and 6 bases at J; junction bases unmatched: 11. In germline, CDR1 is MNHEY, CDR2 SMNVEV (reference sequence). The CDR3 DNA follows: TGTGCCAGCAGTTTATACTGGGGGATAGCGGGAGGGTTCGAGCAGTACTTC. It codes for CASSLYWGIAGGFEQYF.

The rearrangement links TRBV27 to TRBJ2-7, with no clear D. CDR1 is MNHEY, CDR2 SMNVEV, per germline (reference sequence). This CDR3 is built from 14 residues. Trimming stripped 4 bases from V and 1 base from J, with 11 bases between. The chain's CDR3 is CASSSLTGSYEQYF. The DNA for the CDR3 is TGTGCCAGCAGTTCCTTGACGGGTTCCTACGAGCAGTACTTC.

The V call is TRBV4-2, the J call TRBJ2-3, with 10 bases that match TRBD2. The germline gives CDR1 LGHNA, CDR2 YNFKEQ. The CDR3 extends over 16 amino acids. V trimming: 1 base; J trimming: 1 base; junction bases outside the gene matches: 2. This CDR3 reads CASSQAGTSGTDTQYF. For the CDR3, the DNA is TGTGCCAGCAGCCAAGCCGGGACTAGCGGCACAGATACGCAGTATTTT.

This sequence joins TRBV7-9 and TRBJ2-2; D gene ambiguous. Trimming left V 6 bases short and J 7 bases short, with 9 bases between. Germline-derived CDR1 and CDR2 are SEHNR and FQNEAQ (reference sequence). The CDR3 is 12 amino acids. This CDR3 reads CASRPGSGELFF. The CDR3 bases are TGTGCCAGCAGACCCGGAAGCGGGGAGCTGTTTTTT.

The sample holds one count of this clone. This chain joins TRBV28 and TRBJ2-1; TRBD1 agrees at 7 bases. V shed 3 bases, J shed 7 bases, and the junction held 6 bases outside the gene matches. CDR3 size: 14 residues. Germline values: CDR1 MDHEN, CDR2 SYDVKM. In nucleotides, the CDR3 is TGTGCCAGCAGTTTTATGACAGGGTTGAATGAGCAGTTCTTC. Translation: CASSFMTGLNEQFF.

The chain links TRBV19 to TRBJ1-2; D is ambiguous. Between the trimmed V and J ends, which lost 6 bases and 6 bases, there was a span of 17 bases. The CDR3 extends over 14 amino acids. Germline V gives CDR1 LNHDA, CDR2 SQIVND (reference sequence). The CDR3 DNA sequence: TGTGCCAGTAGACAAGGAGAGCCTATTGATGGCTACACCTTC. Protein product: CASRQGEPIDGYTF.

This clone was picked up one time. The chain joins TRBV5-6 to TRBJ2-7; D is possibly TRBD1 or TRBD2 (5 bases each). Germline V gene lookup returns CDR1 SGHDT and CDR2 YYEEEE. CDR3 length equals 14 residues. V gave up 4 bases and J gave up 0 bases, with 11 bases separating them. The DNA for the CDR3 is TGTGCCAGCAGCAGGGGACCCTCCTCCTACGAGCAGTACTTC. This encodes CASSRGPSSYEQYF.

The chain combines TRBV30 with TRBJ2-1, with 11 nucleotides matching TRBD2. The germline CDR1 and CDR2 sequences are GTSNPN and SVGIG (reference sequence). V was clipped by 6 bases and J by 15 bases; unmatched bases: 7. The CDR3 consists of 11 residues. CDR3 sequence: CACSTGTSGFF. In nucleotides, the CDR3 is TGTGCCTGTTCTACCGGGACTAGCGGGTTCTTC.

This clone was counted only a few times. The rearrangement links TRBV4-1 to TRBJ1-1; D is unclear. CDR1 is MGHRA and CDR2 is YSYEKL in the germline V gene. Trimming left V 3 bases short and J 6 bases short, with 8 bases between. The length of the CDR3 is 12 residues. The CDR3 protein is CASSQGRAEAFF. The DNA of the CDR3 is TGCGCCAGCAGCCAGGGGAGGGCTGAAGCTTTCTTT.

CDR3 region: CASSGGVPRWGYTF. CDR3 nucleotides: TGTGCCAGCAGCGGTGGGGTACCGCGTTGGGGCTACACCTTC. The rearrangement links TRBV5-6 to TRBJ1-2; D uncertain. CDR1 and CDR2 (germline): SGHDT, YYEEEE. The CDR3 covers 14 residues. V was pared by 4 bases and J by 8 bases, with 18 bases between.

CDR3 in DNA: TGTGCCAGCAGCTTAGGAACCTACAATGAGCAGTTCTTC. The encoded protein is CASSLGTYNEQFF. The rearrangement uses TRBV7-2 and TRBJ2-1, with D unresolved. This CDR3 spans 13 amino acids. Germline V gene sequence: CDR1 SGHTA, CDR2 FQGNSA. Between the trimmed V and J ends, which lost 1 base and 2 bases, there was a span of 3 bases.

This clone was observed a few times. The J gene is TRBJ2-7, the V gene TRBV2; 11 bases are a match to TRBD2. The CDR3 runs 14 residues. Germline values: CDR1 SNHLY, CDR2 FYNNEI. J lost 4 bases, V lost 9 bases, and 8 bases had no gene match. DNA for the CDR3: TGTGCCAGGTCTACTAGCGGGAGTCTGTACGAGCAGTACTTC. It codes for CARSTSGSLYEQYF.

V is TRBV11-1 and J is TRBJ2-6, with D tentatively TRBD1 (5 bases). CDR1 is SGHAT, CDR2 FQDESV, per germline (reference sequence). V was pared by 5 bases and J by 0 bases, with 8 bases between. The CDR3 is made up of 15 amino acids. For the CDR3, the DNA is TGTGCCAGCAGCGCCAGGGACTCTGGGGCCAACGTCCTGACTTTC. It yields the protein CASSARDSGANVLTF.

The chain is built from TRBV19 and TRBJ1-4; the D gene is possibly TRBD1 (5 bases). The V and J ends lost 5 bases and 1 base respectively, with 14 bases between them. CDR3 length: 16 amino acids. Germline CDR1 LNHDA, CDR2 SQIVND (reference sequence). The CDR3 nucleotides read TGTGCCAGTAGTCCCCAGTCGGGGCTAACTAATGAAAAACTGTTTTTT. It is translated as CASSPQSGLTNEKLFF.

This rearrangement joins TRBV19 to TRBJ1-2; 8 nucleotides align to TRBD1. This CDR3 is built from 13 residues. Germline V gene lookup returns CDR1 LNHDA and CDR2 SQIVND (reference sequence). Trimming took 8 bases from V and 9 from J; bases not matched to a gene: 11. The DNA of the CDR3 is TGTGCCAGTGGATTTGGGACAGGCGTAAGCTACACCTTC. Amino acid sequence: CASGFGTGVSYTF.

J is TRBJ2-1 and V is TRBV30; 8 bases match TRBD2. The CDR3 is 12 amino acids. In germline, CDR1 is GTSNPN, CDR2 SVGIG (reference sequence). V was clipped by 3 bases and J by 9 bases; unmatched bases: 4. This CDR3 reads CAWSSSGPEQFF. CDR3 DNA sequence: TGTGCCTGGAGCTCTAGCGGGCCTGAGCAGTTCTTC. The full variable domain, rest sourced from reference TRBV30 and TRBJ2-1, is SQTIHQWPATLVQPVGSPLSLECTVEGTSNPNLYWYRQAAGRGLQLLFYSVGIGQISSEVPQNLSASRPQDRQFILSSKKLLLSDSGFYLCAWSSSGPEQFFGPGTRLTVL.

This chain uses TRBV1 with TRBJ2-1. TRBV1 is a documented pseudogene. This CDR3 spans 14 amino acids. The CDR3 coding sequence is TGCACCAGCAGCCAAAACCTTCACTACAATGAGCAGTTCTTC. It encodes CTSSQNLHYNEQFF.

This clone was seen many times. The genes are TRBV7-3 and TRBJ2-2, with 16 bases fitting TRBD2. Looked up from germline, CDR1 is SGHTA and CDR2 is FQGTGA. V dropped 5 bases and J dropped 6; count of bases not matched to a gene: 3. The CDR3 is made up of 16 amino acids. The chain's CDR3 is CASSLGLAGGSGELFF. The CDR3 nucleotides read TGTGCCAGCAGCCTGGGACTAGCGGGAGGGTCCGGGGAGCTGTTTTTT.

This sequence joins TRBV2 and TRBJ2-3, with D maybe TRBD1 (6 bases). CDR1 and CDR2 (germline): SNHLY, FYNNEI. CDR3 length: 14 amino acids. Trimming cost V 6 bases and J 4 bases, with 14 bases left between them. The CDR3 nucleotides are TGTGCCAGCAGGGGGACCCCAGGGGCAGATACGCAGTATTTT. Protein product: CASRGTPGADTQYF. The variable domain in full, completed from reference TRBV2 and TRBJ2-3, reads EPEVTQTPSHQVTQMGQEVILRCVPISNHLYFYWYRQILGQKVEFLVSFYNNEISEKSEIFDDQFSVERPDGSNFTLKIRSTKLEDSAMYFCASRGTPGADTQYFGPGTRLTVL.

This clone was seen more than once but under ten times. The chain employs TRBV28 and TRBJ2-5, with D perhaps matching TRBD2 (6 bases). The CDR3 runs to 15 residues. Between the trimmed V and J ends, which lost 6 bases and 2 bases, there was a span of 16 bases. Germline CDR1 and CDR2: MDHEN and SYDVKM. The CDR3 is CASRSSPGLQETQYF. The CDR3 DNA reads TGTGCCAGCAGGTCATCACCGGGACTTCAAGAGACCCAGTACTTC.

This rearrangement joins TRBV4-3 to TRBJ2-3, with D perhaps matching TRBD1 (6 bases). The germline V gene encodes CDR1 LGHNA and CDR2 YSLEER. Between the trimmed V and J ends, which lost 3 bases and 1 base, there was a span of 11 bases. The CDR3 has 15 amino acids. The CDR3 here is CASSQGAVRTDTQYF. The CDR3 nucleotides are TGCGCCAGCAGCCAGGGGGCGGTTCGCACAGATACGCAGTATTTT.

This clone was recorded at least ten times. This CDR3 is also generated by other DNA sequences in the sample. The J gene is TRBJ1-1, the V gene TRBV27, with D unresolved. With 1 base removed from V and 8 bases from J, the gap between germline ends came to 11 bases. This CDR3 region has 13 residues. Germline V gives CDR1 MNHEY, CDR2 SMNVEV (reference sequence). The CDR3: CASSLWGSREAFF. CDR3 in DNA: TGTGCCAGCAGTTTATGGGGATCCAGGGAAGCTTTCTTT.

The J gene is TRBJ2-5, the V gene TRBV1; the table's D call, TRBD2, was not checked against the DNA. TRBV1 is shown as a pseudogene. The CDR3 consists of 16 residues. CDR3 loop: CTSSQPPALAGETQYF. CDR3 sequence (DNA): TGCACCAGCAGCCAACCGCCGGCACTAGCGGGAGAGACCCAGTACTTC.

The chain employs TRBV27 and TRBJ2-1; weak D call: TRBD2 (7 bases). Trimming took 5 bases from V and 9 from J, leaving 11 bases between them. The CDR3 covers 12 residues. Per the germline V gene, CDR1 is MNHEY and CDR2 is SMNVEV (reference sequence). DNA for the CDR3: TGTGCCAGCAGTCAAGGGGGGGGTGAGCAGTTCTTC. Its translation: CASSQGGGEQFF.